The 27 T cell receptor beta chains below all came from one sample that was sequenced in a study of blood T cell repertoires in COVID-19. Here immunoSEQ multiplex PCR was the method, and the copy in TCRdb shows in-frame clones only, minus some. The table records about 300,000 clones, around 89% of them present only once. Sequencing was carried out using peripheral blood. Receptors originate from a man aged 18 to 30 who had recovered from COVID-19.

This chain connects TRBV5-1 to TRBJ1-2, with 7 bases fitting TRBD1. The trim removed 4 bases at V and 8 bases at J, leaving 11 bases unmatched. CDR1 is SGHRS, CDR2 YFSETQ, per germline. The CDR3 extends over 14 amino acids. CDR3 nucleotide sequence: TGCGCCAGCAGCGAGGGCAGGGGGAGTGGAGGCTACACCTTC. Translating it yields CASSEGRGSGGYTF.

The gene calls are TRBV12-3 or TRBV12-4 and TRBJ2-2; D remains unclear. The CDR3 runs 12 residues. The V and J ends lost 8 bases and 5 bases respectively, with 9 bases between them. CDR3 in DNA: TGTGCCAGCTACCATAGAACCGGGGAGCTGTTTTTT. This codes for CASYHRTGELFF.

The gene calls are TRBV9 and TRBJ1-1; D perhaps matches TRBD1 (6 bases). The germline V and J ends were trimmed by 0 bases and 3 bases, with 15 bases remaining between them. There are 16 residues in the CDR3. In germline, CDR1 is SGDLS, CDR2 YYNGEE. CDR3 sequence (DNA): TGTGCCAGCAGCGTAGGGTCCGGACAGCAGTACACTGAAGCTTTCTTT. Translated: CASSVGSGQQYTEAFF.

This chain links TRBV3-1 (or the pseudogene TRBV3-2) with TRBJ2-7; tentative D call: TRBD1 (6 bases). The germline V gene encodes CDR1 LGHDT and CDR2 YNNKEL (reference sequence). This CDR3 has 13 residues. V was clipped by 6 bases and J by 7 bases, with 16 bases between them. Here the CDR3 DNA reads TGTGCCAGCAGAAGCAGGATAAGGGGGGAGCAGTACTTC. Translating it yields CASRSRIRGEQYF.

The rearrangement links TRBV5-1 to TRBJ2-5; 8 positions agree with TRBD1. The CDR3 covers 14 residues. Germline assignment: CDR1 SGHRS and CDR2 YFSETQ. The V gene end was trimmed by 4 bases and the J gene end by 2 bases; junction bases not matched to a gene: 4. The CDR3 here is CASSPDRVQETQYF. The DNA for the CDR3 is TGCGCCAGCAGCCCGGACAGGGTACAAGAGACCCAGTACTTC. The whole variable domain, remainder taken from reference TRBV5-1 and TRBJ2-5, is KAGVTQTPRYLIKTRGQQVTLSCSPISGHRSVSWYQQTPGQGLQFLFEYFSETQRNKGNFPGRFSGRQFSNSRSEMNVSTLELGDSALYLCASSPDRVQETQYFGPGTRLLVL.

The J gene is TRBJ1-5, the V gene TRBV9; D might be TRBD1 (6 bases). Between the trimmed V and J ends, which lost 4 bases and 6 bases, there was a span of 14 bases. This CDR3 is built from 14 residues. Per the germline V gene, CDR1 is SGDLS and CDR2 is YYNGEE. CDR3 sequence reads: CASSPMIGGQPQHF. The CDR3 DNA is TGTGCCAGCAGCCCAATGATAGGGGGTCAGCCCCAGCATTTT.

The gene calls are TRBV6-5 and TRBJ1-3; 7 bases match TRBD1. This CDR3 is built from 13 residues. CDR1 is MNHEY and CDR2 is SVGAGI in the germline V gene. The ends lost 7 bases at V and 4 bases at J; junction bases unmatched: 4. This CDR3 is CASTKDRGNTIYF. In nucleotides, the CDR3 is TGTGCCAGCACCAAGGACAGGGGAAACACCATATATTTT.

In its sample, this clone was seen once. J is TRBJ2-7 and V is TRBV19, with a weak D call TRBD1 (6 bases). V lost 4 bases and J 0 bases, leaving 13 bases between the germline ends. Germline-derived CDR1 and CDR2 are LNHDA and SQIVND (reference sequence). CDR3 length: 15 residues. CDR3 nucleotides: TGTGCCAGTAGTAACACAGGGACCCTCTCCTACGAGCAGTACTTC. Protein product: CASSNTGTLSYEQYF.

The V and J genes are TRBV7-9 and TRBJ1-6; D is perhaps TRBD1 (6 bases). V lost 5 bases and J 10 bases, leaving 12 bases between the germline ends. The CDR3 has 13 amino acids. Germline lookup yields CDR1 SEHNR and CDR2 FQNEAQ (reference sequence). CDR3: CASSRRGASPLHF. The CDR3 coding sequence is TGTGCCAGCAGCCGACGGGGGGCGTCACCCCTCCACTTT.

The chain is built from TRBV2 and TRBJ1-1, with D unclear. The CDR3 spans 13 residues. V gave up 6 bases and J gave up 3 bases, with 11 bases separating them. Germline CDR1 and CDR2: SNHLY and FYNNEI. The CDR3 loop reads CASRAIFDTEAFF. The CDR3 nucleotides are TGTGCCAGCAGAGCGATATTTGACACTGAAGCTTTCTTT.

DNA for the CDR3: TGCGCCAGCAGCCAAGGGGACAGGGGGAACTATGGCTACACCTTC. Translation: CASSQGDRGNYGYTF. This sequence joins TRBV4-1 and TRBJ1-2, with 11 bases aligning to TRBD1. With 1 base clipped from V and 2 bases from J, the junction kept 0 bases outside the gene matches. The CDR3 has 15 amino acids. The germline CDR1 and CDR2 sequences are MGHRA and YSYEKL.

CDR3 sequence (DNA): TGTGCCAGCAGCTCACCCCAGGCTGGGGAGCTGTTTTTT. Translating it yields CASSSPQAGELFF. V and J are TRBV5-4 and TRBJ2-2; D is unclear. CDR1 SGHNT and CDR2 YYREEE come from the germline V gene (reference sequence). Deletions cut 3 bases from V and 8 bases from J, with 11 bases between. CDR3 size: 13 residues.

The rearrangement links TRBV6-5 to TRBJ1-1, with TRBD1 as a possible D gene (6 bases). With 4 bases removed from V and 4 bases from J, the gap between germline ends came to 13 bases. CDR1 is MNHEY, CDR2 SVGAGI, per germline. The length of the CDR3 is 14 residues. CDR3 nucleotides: TGTGCCAGCAGTTCCAACACAGGGTTCACTGAAGCTTTCTTT. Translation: CASSSNTGFTEAFF.

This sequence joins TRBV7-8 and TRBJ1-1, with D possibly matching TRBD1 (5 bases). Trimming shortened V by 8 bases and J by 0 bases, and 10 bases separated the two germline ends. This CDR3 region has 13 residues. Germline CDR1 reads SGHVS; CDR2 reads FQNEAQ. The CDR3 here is CASLAGLNTEAFF. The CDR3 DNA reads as TGTGCCAGCCTGGCAGGGCTGAACACTGAAGCTTTCTTT.

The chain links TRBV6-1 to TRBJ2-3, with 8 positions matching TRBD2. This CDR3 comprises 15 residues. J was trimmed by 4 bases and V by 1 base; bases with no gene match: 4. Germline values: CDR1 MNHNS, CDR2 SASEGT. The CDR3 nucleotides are TGTGCCAGCAGTGAAGAAGCGGGAGCCCCAGATACGCAGTATTTT. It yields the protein CASSEEAGAPDTQYF.

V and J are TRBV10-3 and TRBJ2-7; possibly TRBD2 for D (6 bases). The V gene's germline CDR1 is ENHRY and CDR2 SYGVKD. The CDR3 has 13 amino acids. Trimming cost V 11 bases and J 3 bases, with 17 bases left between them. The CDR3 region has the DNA TGTGCCGGTTCAAGGGACTGGTACTACGAGCAGTACTTC. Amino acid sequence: CAGSRDWYYEQYF.

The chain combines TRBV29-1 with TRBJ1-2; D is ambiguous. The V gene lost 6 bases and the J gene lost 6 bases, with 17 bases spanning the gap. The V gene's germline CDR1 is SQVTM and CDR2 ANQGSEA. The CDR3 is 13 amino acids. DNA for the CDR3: TGCAGCGTCGCGAAGGCAGGCGTCGATGGCTACACCTTC. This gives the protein CSVAKAGVDGYTF.

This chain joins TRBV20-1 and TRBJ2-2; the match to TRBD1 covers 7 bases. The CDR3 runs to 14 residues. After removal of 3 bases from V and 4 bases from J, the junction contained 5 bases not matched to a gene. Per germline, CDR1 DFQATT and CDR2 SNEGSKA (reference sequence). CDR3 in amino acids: CSASLPGGTGELFF. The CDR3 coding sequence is TGCAGTGCTAGTTTGCCAGGGGGCACCGGGGAGCTGTTTTTT.

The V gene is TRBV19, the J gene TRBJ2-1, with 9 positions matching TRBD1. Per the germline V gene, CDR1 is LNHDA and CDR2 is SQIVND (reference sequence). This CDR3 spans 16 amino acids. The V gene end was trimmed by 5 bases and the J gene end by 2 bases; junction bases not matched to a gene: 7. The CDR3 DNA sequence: TGTGCCAGTAGTTTCACGACAGGGGGGGCCTACAATGAGCAGTTCTTC. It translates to CASSFTTGGAYNEQFF.

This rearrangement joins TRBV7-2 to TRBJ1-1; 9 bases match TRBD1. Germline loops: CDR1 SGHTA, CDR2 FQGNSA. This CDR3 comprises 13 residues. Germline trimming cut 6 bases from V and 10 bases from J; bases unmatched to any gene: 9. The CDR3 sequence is CASRSLTGGSAFF. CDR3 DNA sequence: TGTGCCAGCAGGTCGCTGACAGGGGGGTCAGCTTTCTTT.

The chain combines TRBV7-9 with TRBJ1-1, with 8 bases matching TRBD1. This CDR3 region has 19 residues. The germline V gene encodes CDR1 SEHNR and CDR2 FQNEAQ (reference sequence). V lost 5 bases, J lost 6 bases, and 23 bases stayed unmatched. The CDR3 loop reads CASSPRFDRGEVPIAEAFF. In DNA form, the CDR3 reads TGTGCCAGCAGCCCAAGATTTGACAGGGGCGAAGTCCCGATCGCTGAAGCTTTCTTT.

This CDR3 is CASSESGTSTGELFF. The CDR3 DNA is TGTGCCAGCAGCGAGAGCGGGACAAGCACCGGGGAGCTGTTTTTT. The chain is built from TRBV9 and TRBJ2-2; D might be TRBD2 (7 bases). Germline CDR1 and CDR2: SGDLS and YYNGEE. Trimming removed 3 bases from V and 4 bases from J, with 13 bases in between. The CDR3 spans 15 residues. The whole variable domain, filled in from reference TRBV9 and TRBJ2-2, reads DSGVTQTPKHLITATGQRVTLRCSPRSGDLSVYWYQQSLDQGLQFLIQYYNGEERAKGNILERFSAQQFPDLHSELNLSSLELGDSALYFCASSESGTSTGELFFGEGSRLTVL.

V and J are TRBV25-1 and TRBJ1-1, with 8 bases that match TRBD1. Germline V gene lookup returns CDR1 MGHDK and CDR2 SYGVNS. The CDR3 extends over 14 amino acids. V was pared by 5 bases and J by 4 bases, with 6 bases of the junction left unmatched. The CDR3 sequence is CASSPRQGITEAFF. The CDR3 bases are TGTGCCAGCAGTCCACGACAGGGGATCACTGAAGCTTTCTTT.

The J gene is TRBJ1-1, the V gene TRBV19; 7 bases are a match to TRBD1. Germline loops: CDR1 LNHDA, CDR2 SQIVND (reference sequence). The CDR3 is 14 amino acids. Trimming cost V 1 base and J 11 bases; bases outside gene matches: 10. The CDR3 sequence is CASSIGGQVAGAFF. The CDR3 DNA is TGTGCCAGTAGTATAGGTGGACAGGTGGCTGGCGCTTTCTTT.

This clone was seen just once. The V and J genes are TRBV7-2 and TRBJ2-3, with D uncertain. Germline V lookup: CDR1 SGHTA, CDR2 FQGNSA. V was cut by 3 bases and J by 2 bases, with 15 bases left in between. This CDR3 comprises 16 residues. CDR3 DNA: TGTGCCAGCAGCTTCCTAGTTCGCGCTGCCACAGATACGCAGTATTTT. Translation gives CASSFLVRAATDTQYF.

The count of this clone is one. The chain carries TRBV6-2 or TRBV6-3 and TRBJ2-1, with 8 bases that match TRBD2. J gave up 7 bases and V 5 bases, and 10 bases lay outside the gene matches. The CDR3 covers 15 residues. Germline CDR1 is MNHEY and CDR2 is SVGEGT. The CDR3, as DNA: TGTGCCAGCAGTCCGTGGAGCGGGAGTGGGAATGAGCAGTTCTTC. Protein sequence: CASSPWSGSGNEQFF.

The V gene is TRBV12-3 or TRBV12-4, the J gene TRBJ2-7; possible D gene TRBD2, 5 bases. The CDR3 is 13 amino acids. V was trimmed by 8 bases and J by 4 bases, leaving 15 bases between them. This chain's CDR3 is CASCFREGYEQYF. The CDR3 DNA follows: TGTGCCAGCTGCTTTCGGGAAGGGTACGAGCAGTACTTC.